This TCR beta chain was found in a study of blood T cell repertoires in COVID-19. Study context: There were acute and convalescent COVID-19 samples, and they came from the United States, Italy and Spain. The cDNA or gDNA used as material had been derived from T cells, B-cell-depleted T cells, or PBMCs.

In the original processing: Amplified reference gene primers provided the basis for estimating nucleated cell counts. Profiling relied on immunoSEQ multiplex PCR, and the TCRdb table lists in-frame clones only, not all of them. V and J calls and clone size follow that table, whereas D and trimming were derived from the DNA. Among about 66,000 clones listed, roughly nine tenths were seen once. The sequence came from a man aged 60-69 years with acute or convalescent COVID-19. The sequencing sample was made of peripheral blood.

The DNA for the CDR3 is TGTGCCAGCACGTTCCAGTTGGAAAACATTCAGTACTTC. Protein product: CASTFQLENIQYF. The genes are TRBV6-5 and TRBJ2-4; D remains unclear. The CDR3 runs 13 residues. V lost 7 bases and J 5 bases, leaving 12 bases between the germline ends. The germline V gene has CDR1 MNHEY and CDR2 SVGAGI.